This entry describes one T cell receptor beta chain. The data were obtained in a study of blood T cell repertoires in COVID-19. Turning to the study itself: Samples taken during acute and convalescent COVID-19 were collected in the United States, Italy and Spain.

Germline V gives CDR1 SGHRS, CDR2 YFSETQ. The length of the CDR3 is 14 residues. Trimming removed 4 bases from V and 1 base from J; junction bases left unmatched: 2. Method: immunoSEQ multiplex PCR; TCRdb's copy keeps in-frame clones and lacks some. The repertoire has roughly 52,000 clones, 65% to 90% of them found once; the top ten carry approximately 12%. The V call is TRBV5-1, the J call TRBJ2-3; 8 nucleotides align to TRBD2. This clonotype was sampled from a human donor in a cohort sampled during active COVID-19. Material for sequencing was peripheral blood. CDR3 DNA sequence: TGCGCCAGCAGCCTTAGCGGGGGCACAGATACGCAGTATTTT. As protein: CASSLSGGTDTQYF.